This T cell receptor beta chain was sequenced in a study of graft-versus-host responses after intestinal transplantation. On this clone itself: What it recognizes is unknown.

Only in-frame clones appear in the TCRdb table, and some are missing; sequencing was by immunoSEQ multiplex PCR. The repertoire holds some 140,000 clones, around 90% seen once, with roughly 0.19% in the top ten. This CDR3 spans 12 amino acids. Germline V gene sequence: CDR1 SGDLS, CDR2 YYNGEE. With V trimmed by 3 bases and J by 12 bases, 7 bases remained unmatched. The specimen comprised unstimulated CD4+ T cells sorted from spleen or lymph node cells, sampled before intestinal transplant. The chain joins TRBV9 to TRBJ1-2, with TRBD1 matching 8 bases. This receptor was obtained from a human donor who received an intestinal transplant. The CDR3 DNA reads as TGTGCCAGCAGCGCTCCCCGACAGGGGCACACCTTC. It yields the protein CASSAPRQGHTF.